These T cell receptor beta chains were read from a single sample in a study of blood T cell repertoires in COVID-19. Clones were sequenced by immunoSEQ multiplex PCR, and TCRdb holds only the in-frame ones, with some missing. Among around 94,000 clones listed, approximately 85% were seen once. The sequencing sample was made of peripheral blood. The receptors originated from a man aged 35 to 55 with active or convalescent COVID-19. The CDR3 runs from the conserved cysteine through the conserved F or W. A D gene is named only where the DNA matches it firmly. Some rows have no size entry. The others give once, few or many, or a class for an expanded clone.

cdr3_aa,cdr3_nt,d_call,clone_size,v_call,j_call
CASSVGQVSSGNEQFF,TGTGCCAGCAGCGTAGGACAGGTTTCATCAGGCAATGAGCAGTTCTTC,-,-,TRBV9,TRBJ2-1
CASSFGGPGYGYTF,TGCGCCAGCAGCTTCGGGGGACCAGGATATGGCTACACCTTC,-,few,TRBV5-1,TRBJ1-2
CASRRENTGELFF,TGTGCCAGCAGACGAGAGAACACCGGGGAGCTGTTTTTT,-,-,TRBV12-3/TRBV12-4,TRBJ2-2
CASSSILVGNTGELFF,TGCGCCAGCAGCTCCATACTAGTCGGGAACACCGGGGAGCTGTTTTTT,-,-,TRBV5-1,TRBJ2-2
CASSRATTSAIIGELFF,TGTGCCAGCAGCCGGGCTACTACTAGCGCTATAATCGGGGAGCTGTTTTTT,TRBD2,few,TRBV7-2,TRBJ2-2
CASSHGQFYGYTF,TGTGCCAGCAGCCACGGACAGTTCTATGGCTACACCTTC,-,few,TRBV5-4,TRBJ1-2
CASSGQSNQPQHF,TGTGCCAGCTCAGGGCAGAGTAATCAGCCCCAGCATTTT,-,-,TRBV18,TRBJ1-5
CASSQGTTGTTQYF,TGTGCCAGCAGCCAAGGCACCACGGGGACTACTCAGTACTTC,TRBD2,-,TRBV3-1/TRBV3-2,TRBJ2-4
CASSPSRGPWEKLFF,TGTGCCAGCAGCCCATCCAGGGGGCCCTGGGAAAAACTGTTTTTT,TRBD1,-,TRBV7-9,TRBJ1-4
CASNKKGGEAFF,TGTGCCAGCAACAAAAAGGGGGGGGAAGCTTTCTTT,-,-,TRBV12-3/TRBV12-4,TRBJ1-1
CASSQELGGFYEQYF,TGCGCCAGCAGCCAAGAGCTGGGGGGTTTCTACGAGCAGTACTTC,-,-,TRBV4-3,TRBJ2-7
CASSEYSSNQPQHF,TGTGCCAGCAGTGAATATAGTAGCAATCAGCCCCAGCATTTT,-,-,TRBV2,TRBJ1-5
CSASSWGGPTSGNTIYF,TGCAGTGCTAGTTCCTGGGGGGGCCCGACCTCTGGAAACACCATATATTTT,-,-,TRBV20-1,TRBJ1-3
CASSQLAGESHEQFF,TGCGCCAGCAGCCAGCTAGCGGGGGAGTCTCATGAGCAGTTCTTC,TRBD2,-,TRBV5-1,TRBJ2-1
CATSDSGKRFF,TGTGCCACCAGTGATAGCGGTAAGCGGTTCTTC,-,-,TRBV24-1,TRBJ2-1
CASSPDQRFSYEQYF,TGTGCCAGCAGCCCGGACCAGCGGTTCTCCTACGAGCAGTACTTC,-,-,TRBV7-7,TRBJ2-7
CASSDTGFTDTQYF,TGTGCCAGCAGTGATACAGGCTTCACAGATACGCAGTATTTT,-,-,TRBV25-1,TRBJ2-3
CASTRGPGSEAFF,TGCGCCAGCACCAGGGGGCCCGGTTCTGAAGCTTTCTTT,TRBD1,-,TRBV4-1,TRBJ1-1
CAGGSDTDTQYF,TGTGCGGGGGGTAGCGACACAGATACGCAGTATTTT,-,-,TRBV30,TRBJ2-3
CASSIRGRAGAFNEQFF,TGTGCCAGTAGTATACGGGGGAGAGCGGGGGCCTTCAATGAGCAGTTCTTC,TRBD2,-,TRBV19,TRBJ2-1
CASSLIDYGYTF,TGTGCCAGCAGTTTAATCGACTATGGCTACACCTTC,-,-,TRBV12-3/TRBV12-4,TRBJ1-2
CASSLLGGDTQYF,TGCGCCAGCAGCTTGTTGGGGGGAGATACGCAGTATTTT,-,few,TRBV5-1,TRBJ2-3
CASSPFEGFHTEAFF,TGTGCCAGCTCACCATTTGAGGGATTTCACACTGAAGCTTTCTTT,-,-,TRBV18,TRBJ1-1
CASSPRTGGASFSSDTQYF,TGTGCCAGCAGCCCGCGGACAGGGGGCGCCTCATTCAGCTCAGATACGCAGTATTTT,TRBD1,-,TRBV7-9,TRBJ2-3
CTSINRQETQYF,TGCACCAGCATCAACAGACAAGAGACCCAGTACTTC,-,-,TRBV1,TRBJ2-5
CASSWGLQRNTEAFF,TGCGCCAGCAGCTGGGGACTTCAACGGAACACTGAAGCTTTCTTT,-,-,TRBV5-1,TRBJ1-1
CASSQGYNYGYTF,TGTGCCAGCAGTCAGGGGTACAACTATGGCTACACCTTC,-,-,TRBV6-5,TRBJ1-2
CASSAQGWTEAFF,TGTGCCAGCAGCGCACAGGGGTGGACTGAAGCTTTCTTT,TRBD1,-,TRBV7-2,TRBJ1-1
CASSRTGGQNEQYF,TGTGCCAGCAGCAGGACAGGGGGCCAAAACGAGCAGTACTTC,TRBD1,-,TRBV11-2,TRBJ2-7
CASSAGTSGGNEQFF,TGTGCCAGCAGCGCCGGGACTAGCGGGGGCAATGAGCAGTTCTTC,TRBD2,-,TRBV9,TRBJ2-1
CASSVSSGSTDTQYF,TGTGCCAGCAGCGTATCCAGCGGGAGCACAGATACGCAGTATTTT,-,-,TRBV9,TRBJ2-3
CASSHPGEAKNIQYF,TGTGCCAGCAGCCACCCAGGGGAGGCCAAAAACATTCAGTACTTC,-,-,TRBV3-1/TRBV3-2,TRBJ2-4
CASIGRPEGTEAFF,TGTGCCAGTATAGGACGCCCGGAGGGAACTGAAGCTTTCTTT,-,-,TRBV19,TRBJ1-1
CSAGQGSGSFF,TGCAGTGCGGGACAGGGTTCCGGGTCTTTCTTT,TRBD1,-,TRBV20-1,TRBJ1-1
CAIKQERLNTEAFF,TGTGCCATCAAACAGGAGCGCCTGAACACTGAAGCTTTCTTT,-,many,TRBV6-5,TRBJ1-1
CASSLNPPGQISYNEQFF,TGTGCCAGCAGCTTAAACCCCCCGGGACAGATATCCTACAATGAGCAGTTCTTC,TRBD1,-,TRBV7-3,TRBJ2-1
CATWDRRNTEAFF,TGTGCCACCTGGGACAGGAGGAACACTGAAGCTTTCTTT,TRBD1,once,TRBV19,TRBJ1-1
CSAFQETQYF,TGCAGTGCGTTTCAGGAGACCCAGTACTTC,-,-,TRBV20-1,TRBJ2-5
CASSLSGPTDTQYF,TGTGCCAGCAGCTTAAGCGGGCCCACAGATACGCAGTATTTT,-,-,TRBV7-9,TRBJ2-3
CASSSTGSADTQYF,TGTGCCAGCAGCTCGACAGGGTCCGCAGATACGCAGTATTTT,TRBD1,-,TRBV7-9,TRBJ2-3
CASSLQGKPQHF,TGTGCCAGCAGCCTCCAGGGAAAGCCCCAGCATTTT,-,-,TRBV7-9,TRBJ1-5
CASSQVTASYEQYF,TGCGCCAGCAGCCAAGTCACAGCTTCCTACGAGCAGTACTTC,-,-,TRBV4-1,TRBJ2-7
CASSQGLPGELFF,TGTGCCAGCAGCCAAGGTCTACCCGGGGAGCTGTTTTTT,-,-,TRBV3-1/TRBV3-2,TRBJ2-2
CASSQERQVSYEQYF,TGTGCCAGCAGCCAAGAAAGGCAGGTCTCCTACGAGCAGTACTTC,-,-,TRBV4-2,TRBJ2-7
CARPGHRKIISPLHF,TGTGCCCGACCGGGACACAGAAAAATTATTTCACCCCTCCACTTT,-,-,TRBV30,TRBJ1-6
CASSQTYLRTGAYEQYF,TGTGCCAGCAGCCAAACTTACTTGAGGACAGGGGCCTACGAGCAGTACTTC,TRBD1,-,TRBV4-2,TRBJ2-7
CASSLQGRDEQFF,TGCGCCAGCAGCCTACAGGGTAGGGATGAGCAGTTCTTC,-,-,TRBV5-1,TRBJ2-1